This is a list of T cell receptor beta chains from one sample in a study of T cell changes during pregnancy in multiple sclerosis. The data were produced by immunoSEQ multiplex PCR, yet TCRdb's version contains in-frame clones alone and is incomplete. Among tens of thousands of clones, approximately 92% were seen once, and the ten largest hold approximately 0.4%. Sequencing used CD4+ T cells from peripheral blood mononuclear cells, obtained before pregnancy. The source of these receptors is a female donor with multiple sclerosis, enrolled in a pregnancy study. The CDR3 runs from the conserved cysteine through the conserved F or W. A D gene is named only where the DNA matches it firmly. Size tells how often a clone was seen (once, few, many) or the class of an expanded clone, and some rows leave it out.

J gene,clone size,V gene,D gene,CDR3 DNA,CDR3 protein
TRBJ1-2,.,TRBV30,.,TGTGCCTGGAGTGTAATCCAGGGAGGCTATGGCTACACCTTC,CAWSVIQGGYGYTF
TRBJ2-7,.,TRBV18,.,TGTGCCAGCTCACCGCAGGGGCTCGACGAGCAGTACTTC,CASSPQGLDEQYF
TRBJ2-7,.,TRBV28,TRBD1,TGTGCCAGCATACAGGGGACCGCCTACGAGCAGTACTTC,CASIQGTAYEQYF
TRBJ2-5,.,TRBV5-1,TRBD1,TGCGCCAGCAGCCGGGACAGCCTCCAAGAGACCCAGTACTTC,CASSRDSLQETQYF
TRBJ1-1,.,TRBV18,.,TGTGCCAGCTCACCACATTCCGGAGACTCGAACACTGAAGCTTTCTTT,CASSPHSGDSNTEAFF
TRBJ2-1,.,TRBV6-1,TRBD1,TGTGCCAGCAGTGCGGGACAGGGGTTCCATGAGCAGTTCTTC,CASSAGQGFHEQFF
TRBJ2-1,.,TRBV28,.,TGTGCCAGCAGTTTGCAGGGGAGCGCCAAAAATGAGCAGTTCTTC,CASSLQGSAKNEQFF
TRBJ2-7,once,TRBV15,TRBD2,TGTGCCACCAGCAGAGTCGACACCCCGGGAGGCCGCCAGCAGTACTTC,CATSRVDTPGGRQQYF
TRBJ1-1,.,TRBV7-3,.,TGTGCCAGCAGCTTGCAGGGGAGGAACACTGAAGCTTTCTTT,CASSLQGRNTEAFF
TRBJ2-7,.,TRBV14,TRBD2,TGTGCCAGCAGCGAGGGACTAGCGGGATTCTACGAGCAGTACTTC,CASSEGLAGFYEQYF
TRBJ2-2,.,TRBV7-7,TRBD2,TGTGCCAGCAGCCGCCGGACTAGCGGAACAACCGGGGAGCTGTTTTTT,CASSRRTSGTTGELFF
TRBJ1-4,.,TRBV19,.,TGTGCCAGTAGCCGGGGACGGAGGGGAGAAAAACTGTTTTTT,CASSRGRRGEKLFF
TRBJ2-3,.,TRBV6-4,.,TGTGCCACCTCTCCCGGGGAACACCCCACAGATACGCAGTATTTT,CATSPGEHPTDTQYF
TRBJ2-1,.,TRBV7-2,.,TGTGCCAGCAGCCCAGATGGCACCTACAATGAGCAGTTCTTC,CASSPDGTYNEQFF
TRBJ1-3,.,TRBV18,.,TGTGCCAGCTCACCGATACAGGGCGGCTCTGGAAACACCATATATTTT,CASSPIQGGSGNTIYF
TRBJ1-5,.,TRBV6-6,TRBD1,TGTGCCAGCAGTTTGGGCAGGGGGCGATTTCAGCCCCAGCATTTT,CASSLGRGRFQPQHF
TRBJ2-1,.,TRBV9,.,TGTGCCAGCAGCGTAGAACAGGGCTCCTACAATGAGCAGTTCTTC,CASSVEQGSYNEQFF
TRBJ1-2,.,TRBV30,TRBD1,TGTGCCTGGAGTAAACAGGGGATAAACTATGGCTACACCTTC,CAWSKQGINYGYTF
TRBJ2-1,.,TRBV29-1,.,TGCAGCGTTGGGCCAACCTCCTACAATGAGCAGTTCTTC,CSVGPTSYNEQFF
TRBJ2-1,.,TRBV28,.,TGTGCCAGCAGTTTAAGCAGCGTGCCCTACAATGAGCAGTTCTTC,CASSLSSVPYNEQFF
TRBJ2-1,.,TRBV5-4,.,TGTGCCAGCAGCTTGGGGCTTCTTCGGACTTCTTCCTACAATGAGCAGTTCTTC,CASSLGLLRTSSYNEQFF
TRBJ1-1,.,TRBV9,TRBD1,TGTGCCAGCAGCACGCGGGGACAGGGGGTGGGGAGTACTGAAGCTTTCTTT,CASSTRGQGVGSTEAFF
TRBJ2-3,.,TRBV7-7,.,TGTGCCAGCAGCCCAGGGCTCGGGAGCACAGATACGCAGTATTTT,CASSPGLGSTDTQYF
TRBJ1-2,.,TRBV20-1,.,TGCAGTGCTAGGACAACTGGCTACACCTTC,CSARTTGYTF
TRBJ2-7,.,TRBV28,TRBD2,TGTGCCAGCAGTGACGGGACTAGCAGAGCCTACGAGCAGTACTTC,CASSDGTSRAYEQYF
TRBJ2-5,.,TRBV7-9,.,TGTGCCAGCTTAGTCCAAGAGACCCAGTACTTC,CASLVQETQYF
TRBJ1-4,many,TRBV2,.,TGTGCCAGCTGGGTCGGGTTCGGTAACGAAAAACTGTTTTTT,CASWVGFGNEKLFF
TRBJ2-2,once,TRBV6-1,.,TGTGCCACTCGCGGGCCATTCGGAACCGGGGAGCTGTTTTTT,CATRGPFGTGELFF
TRBJ2-2,.,TRBV4-1,.,TGCGCCAGCAGCCAAGGGAAGGGACAACTGAACACCGGGGAGCTGTTTTTT,CASSQGKGQLNTGELFF
TRBJ2-1,.,TRBV5-1,.,TGCGCCAGCAGCCAGGTCGGGGATCCCAATGAGCAGTTCTTC,CASSQVGDPNEQFF
TRBJ2-1,.,TRBV5-1,.,TGCGCCAGCAGCGAACAGGTGACGAATGAGCAGTTCTTC,CASSEQVTNEQFF
TRBJ1-3,.,TRBV28,.,TGTGCCAGCAGTTTACAGGGGCGAGTTGGAAACACCATATATTTT,CASSLQGRVGNTIYF
TRBJ1-5,once,TRBV28,TRBD1,TGTGCCGGGTCAGACAGGGCTCAGCCCCAGCATTTT,CAGSDRAQPQHF
TRBJ2-1,.,TRBV5-1,.,TGCGCCAGCAGACCGGAGGCCGGTCGGAATGAGCAGTTCTTC,CASRPEAGRNEQFF
TRBJ1-1,.,TRBV30,.,TGTGCCTGGAGTGGGCGGCCGAACACTGAAGCTTTCTTT,CAWSGRPNTEAFF
TRBJ1-2,.,TRBV28,TRBD1,TGTGCCAGCTCCCCCACAGGGGTAGATGGCTACACCTTC,CASSPTGVDGYTF
TRBJ2-1,.,TRBV19,TRBD2,TGTGCCAGCATGCAGGGGACTAGCGGTTACAATGAGCAGTTCTTC,CASMQGTSGYNEQFF
TRBJ2-7,.,TRBV30,TRBD2,TGTGCCTGGCAACGGACGGCTAGCGGGAGTTGGGGCGAGCAGTACTTC,CAWQRTASGSWGEQYF
TRBJ1-3,.,TRBV30,.,TGTGCCTGGAGGCCAAAAGGGGGATCTGGAAACACCATATATTTT,CAWRPKGGSGNTIYF
TRBJ2-7,.,TRBV7-2,.,TGTGCCAGCAGCTTACTCCTAGCGTCCTTTGGAGAGCAGTACTTC,CASSLLLASFGEQYF
TRBJ2-5,.,TRBV29-1,.,TGCAGCGGGGCTGCCGCTCAAGAGACCCAGTACTTC,CSGAAAQETQYF
TRBJ1-1,.,TRBV6-6,TRBD1,TGTGCCAGCAGGGACAGGGGGCTTGGCGCTGAAGCTTTCTTT,CASRDRGLGAEAFF
TRBJ2-7,.,TRBV5-4,TRBD2,TGTGCCAGCAGCTTGGGGGCTAGCGGGAGCTACGAGCAGTACTTC,CASSLGASGSYEQYF
TRBJ2-5,.,TRBV5-1,TRBD2,TGCGCCAGCAGCCCAACTAGCGGGTCGTTCCAAGAGACCCAGTACTTC,CASSPTSGSFQETQYF
TRBJ1-1,.,TRBV5-1,.,TGCGCCAGCGTATCCGTCCAGGGCACTGAAGCTTTCTTT,CASVSVQGTEAFF
TRBJ2-7,.,TRBV5-1,TRBD2,TGCGCCAGCAGCCCTCTAGCGGACTACGAGCAGTACTTC,CASSPLADYEQYF
TRBJ2-3,.,TRBV19,.,TGTGCCAGTAGTACAGGGGCAAAAAACAGGGATACGCAGTATTTT,CASSTGAKNRDTQYF
TRBJ2-5,.,TRBV2,TRBD1,TGTGCCAGCAGGGCGACAGGGGTCGGGGAGACCCAGTACTTC,CASRATGVGETQYF